This passage covers 3 T cell receptor beta chains from one sample sequenced in a study of cytotoxic CD8 clonotypes in ibrutinib-treated CLL (dated by TCRdb to the early 2020s). The intended sense of this specimen's time point label: approximately 25 months on ibrutinib. Preparation of the library involved the immunoSEQ multiplex PCR assay. Drawn from immuneACCESS, this table holds only the in-frame rearrangements with V and J called that TCRdb kept. Clones are partly lost; checked studies trace under half to an unresolved V gene and leave the rest unexplained. Present in this sample are more than 85,000 clones, around 77% of which were seen just once. The biggest ten clones account for approximately 23% of the sample. The sample here was PBMCs, taken after 24 months of ibrutinib treatment. The receptors come from a human donor with chronic lymphocytic leukemia.

The gene calls are TRBV30 and TRBJ1-5; no clear D. From germline, CDR1 is GTSNPN and CDR2 SVGIG (reference sequence). CDR3 size: 12 residues. V gave up 7 bases and J gave up 5 bases, with 12 bases separating them. CDR3 region: CALDMPHQPQHF. CDR3 coding DNA: TGTGCCTTAGACATGCCACATCAGCCCCAGCATTTT.

Worth noting for this clone: At one end, the junction sequence differs from germline, possibly due to a read error. The chain couples TRBV7-7 to TRBJ2-1, with D unresolved. Germline CDR1 SSHAT, CDR2 FNYEAQ (reference sequence). The CDR3 sequence is 15 residues long. This CDR3 reads CASSLGPAAYNEQFF. The CDR3 nucleotides read TGTGCTAGCAGCTTAGGCCCGGCCGCCTACAATGAGCAGTTCTTC. The full variable domain, with the rest looked up from reference TRBV7-7 and TRBJ2-1, is GAGVSQSPRYKVTKRGQDVTLRCDPISSHATLYWYQQALGQGPEFLTYFNYEAQPDKSGLPSDRFSAERPEGSISTLTIQRTEQRDSAMYRCASSLGPAAYNEQFFGPGTRLTVL.

V gene TRBV6-6 combines with J gene TRBJ1-2; TRBD1 agrees at 9 bases. Germline CDR1 reads MNHNY; CDR2 reads SVGAGI (reference sequence). The length of the CDR3 is 15 residues. J was trimmed by 8 bases and V by 1 base; bases with no gene match: 8. The CDR3 coding sequence is TGTGCCAGCAGTTACTTTCCGGGACAGGGATTAGGCTACACCTTC. Its translation: CASSYFPGQGLGYTF.